This T cell receptor beta chain originates from a study of cytomegalovirus exposure and HLA in healthy donors (dated by TCRdb to 2016 to 2017). Regarding the complete study: In an earlier analysis of roughly 500 of the donors, about 270 Gb of sequence data and approximately 120 million unique TCR beta sequences from 150 million to 200 million T cells were reported. Besides the first cohort of about 730 subjects, a separate validation cohort made up of over 95 different subjects was used. The study combined high-throughput TCR immunosequencing, statistical association of individual TCRs with disease status, and machine learning to predict cytomegalovirus infection status. Across some 400 genotyped donors of the cohort, an average of about 200,000 unique TCR beta nucleotide sequences per donor were sequenced, and roughly 17% of those sequences were non-productive. Rather than using new phenotypic data, the later analysis identified candidate immune exposures from TCR beta sequences and from how often those sequences occurred across donors. Class I and class II HLA loci were covered by the typing at four-digit resolution. Of the roughly 400 genotyped donors, 65% to 90% fell in the genetic ancestry cluster associated with self-reported Caucasian donors. An early release that covered about 600 HLA-typed donors contained about 290 gigabases of sequencing data and tens of millions of unique TCR sequences. Donor age, sex, ethnicity and CMV serostatus were compiled alongside the repertoire data. The study profiled the T cell repertoires of about 640 subjects by immunosequencing and related them to cytomegalovirus serostatus. All discovery cohort repertoires had been generated on a single sequencing platform. Genome-wide SNP genotypes for about 65% of the roughly 670 donors were used in a later genetic analysis, which treated that subset as a discovery cohort. The study aimed to test whether cataloging public T cell receptors could reveal signatures of past pathogen exposure. In a later analysis, previously published TCR beta repertoires from about 670 donors were re-analyzed and high-resolution HLA genotyping was added so that TCR occurrence patterns could be studied. Typing coverage varied by locus: 629-630 donors for A, B, C, DRB1 and DQB1; 522 for DQA1; approximately 570 for DPA1; fewer than 480 for DPB1. About five DR-DQ haplotypes were handled as single units for association and clustering, since linkage in the cohort was strong. In an earlier analysis of 587 of the donors, high-throughput TCR beta sequencing was used to judge whether each TCR beta V gene segment behaved as functional or pseudogenic.

Trimming takes 2 bases from V and 6 bases from J, and the germline ends sit 13 bases apart. From its cysteine to its phenylalanine, the CDR3 spans 14 amino acids. The DNA shown is the 42-base CDR3, in frame from base 1. CDR1 MNHNS and CDR2 SASEGT are derived from the germline V gene. Library prep was done by the immunoSEQ multiplex PCR assay. A mixture of 60 forward primers for TCR Vbeta segments and 13 reverse primers for TCR Jbeta segments was used in the multiplex PCR. The CDR3 region of rearranged TCR beta genes was amplified from genomic DNA by a multiplex PCR assay. On the Illumina HiSeq System, the amplified TCR beta libraries were sequenced as 87-base-pair reads. For the original study's pipeline: Across the 600 to 700 repertoires, a later analysis counted roughly 77 million unique TCR beta chains, roughly 11 million of which were shared by at least two donors. Raw reads were error-corrected and collapsed into unique sequences by a nearest-neighbor algorithm in which closely related sequences were merged to remove PCR and sequencing errors. CDR3 sequences were aligned to IMGT reference sequences to assign V, D and J gene segments. For a sequence to be retained, a match of at least six nucleotides was required to both a V gene segment and a J gene segment. A rearrangement was called productive if the CDR3 had no stop codons and remained in frame with V and J, and every other rearrangement was called non-productive. Following IMGT convention, CDR3 was defined as the stretch from the second conserved V-encoded cysteine up to the conserved J-encoded phenylalanine. Sequences without an unambiguous match to a single V gene segment were excluded from the earlier analysis of about 600 of the donors. An earlier analysis of 587 of the donors called V segments functional above 56.7% productive rearrangements and segregating when the between-donor standard deviation exceeded 5%. A statistical classification framework was built for diagnosing cytomegalovirus status from the catalog of TCR beta chain sequences. In a later analysis, TCR nucleotide sequences were compared against IMGT/GENE-DB human TR gene sequences so that V and J genes could be assigned. The TCRdist pipeline was used in a later analysis to assign CDR3 sequences and most-parsimonious VDJ recombination scenarios. In a later analysis, each TCR beta chain was defined by its CDR3 amino acid sequence together with its V-gene family, and reads lacking a unique V-gene family were excluded. To address suspected cross-contamination and a sequencing artifact, a later analysis removed 592 highly shared, low-generation-probability nucleotide sequences. A later analysis calculated a clonal expansion index for each public chain from normalized within-repertoire ranks of inferred template counts. In a later analysis, generation probabilities were computed using a VDJ recombination model fitted to out-of-frame rearrangements, and the results were checked against IGoR. In a later analysis, hypergeometric tests were used to score TCR-TCR, TCR-HLA and TCR-CMV co-occurrence, with a repertoire-size bias correction applied to TCR pairs. A later analysis estimated false discovery rates by permuting HLA or CMV assignments 20 times. In a later analysis, co-occurring TCRs were grouped with DBSCAN, and TCRdist sequence similarity was added when clustering was performed within HLA-allele-positive subsets. For co-occurrence clustering, repertoires with fewer than 30,000 or more than 120,000 public chains were excluded, along with several repertoires with anomalous nucleotide sharing. TCRdb provides this immuneACCESS table in a form limited to in-frame rearrangements. Some clones are lacking; in checked studies, under half of them reflect an unresolved V gene, and why the rest are absent is not known. For V, J and clone size, that table is used; D and trimming come from the DNA. Within this sample are some 78,000 clones, with roughly three quarters of them counted one time only. 23% of the sample is in the top ten clones.

Here is what the overall study found, with its caveats: The authors suggested that the approach could potentially be extended to other disease states and immunological phenotypes. Cytomegalovirus status was reported to be diagnosed by the classifier with high specificity and sensitivity in both the original and validation cohorts. According to a later analysis, TCR association rates differed among HLA loci, with DRB1 alleles showing the most associated TCRs and HLA-C alleles showing the fewest. In the study, 150 to 200 TCR beta chains were listed as associated with cytomegalovirus. HLA typing was unavailable for some donors at each locus, so association tests used only the typed subset. In an earlier analysis of roughly 560 of the donors, most TCR beta V segments were observed in productive rearrangements about 90% or about 30% of the time, broadly matching IMGT annotations. Strong co-occurrence of HLA alleles, especially DR and DQ, made assigning TCR associations to individual alleles difficult. A later analysis found that HLA-associated TCR beta chains were more clonally expanded and had lower generation probabilities than equally common non-associated chains. A group of highly shared sequence variants was considered likely to be a technical artifact of the sequencing pipeline. In vitro tests confirmed that three of the cytomegalovirus-associated TCR beta chains recognize cytomegalovirus antigens. Roughly uniform sequencing depth across donors was assumed in presence/absence analyses, although this assumption may not hold. A later analysis associated 16,951 TCR beta sequences with specific HLA alleles at a false discovery rate of 0.05. Some IMGT-functional V segments, including TRBV6-2 and TRBV6-3, could not be distinguished by the 87-base-pair reads and were therefore excluded. Most TCR sequences were observed very rarely across donors, whereas some public TCRs were present in many individuals. In a later analysis, several top co-occurrence clusters were reported to appear linked to parvovirus B19, influenza, CMV and Epstein-Barr virus. A later genetic analysis reported fewer N-insertions in productive TCRs among donors in an Asian-associated ancestry cluster than the roughly 650-donor mean. A further reported finding was that TCR beta sequences accurately predicted the HLA-A and HLA-B alleles for most subjects in the first cohort. Only TCR beta chains were sequenced in this cohort, and the absence of alpha or paired-chain data limited detectable features. Most CMV-associated TCR beta chains appeared to be HLA-restricted in a later analysis, and the HLA associations seemed to be driven largely by CMV exposure. The only immune exposure information available for the cohort was CMV serostatus. Because counts were too low, seventeen rarely observed V segments, including chromosome 9 orphons, were excluded from the earlier analysis of several hundred of the donors. Correlated functional status among segregating V segments might reflect linkage disequilibrium, but an unknown experimental factor could not be ruled out. A later genetic analysis associated a missense DCLRE1C variant with V-gene and J-gene trimming of TCR beta chains, and an independent cohort replicated the association.

In total, roughly 670 healthy bone marrow donors made up the cohort. All cohort members were sampled while nominally healthy, although unrecorded immune exposures were likely present. The donor tested CMV seropositive and was one of the 289 seropositive cohort members. A peripheral blood sample was provided by each donor, and peripheral blood mononuclear cells were used for TCR beta sequencing. The Qiagen DNeasy Blood Extraction Kit was used to extract genomic DNA from the blood cell samples. A note on this clone: The specificity of this receptor is unknown. Per-base quality was not reported, and no clone a single base away is much larger than it.

The TCR was taken from a woman aged 45-65 years in good health and CMV-seropositive. Sequencing used PBMCs. The chain uses TRBV6-1 and TRBJ1-2, with no confident D gene call. The sequence in DNA is TGTGCCAGCAGTGAAATAAGGCGGGGTGATGGCTACACCTTC. It codes for CASSEIRRGDGYTF.